The sequence of this T cell receptor (beta chain) was determined in a study of blood T cell repertoires in COVID-19. For the study at large: There were acute and convalescent COVID-19 samples, and they came from the United States, Italy and Spain. Sample material is recorded as cDNA or gDNA derived from T cells, B-cell-depleted T cells, or PBMCs.

Original processing methods: Reference gene primer amplification gave nucleated cell count estimates. Generated by immunoSEQ multiplex PCR, the TCRdb table keeps only in-frame clones and is missing some. From that table come the V and J calls and clone size; the DNA was used to work out D and trimming. The sample has fewer than 250,000 clones, around 90% seen once. About this clone: Distinct nucleotide sequences in the sample also encode this CDR3.

The CDR3 runs to 14 residues. CDR1 LNHDA and CDR2 SQIVND come from the germline V gene (reference sequence). The ends lost 1 base at V and 3 bases at J; junction bases unmatched: 3. This clonotype originated in a man aged 30 to 45 with acute or convalescent COVID-19. Sequences were obtained from peripheral blood. The chain is built from TRBV19 and TRBJ2-7, with TRBD1 matching over 7 bases. CDR3 nucleotides: TGTGCCAGTAGTATAGGGACAGGAAACTACGAGCAGTACTTC. Translated: CASSIGTGNYEQYF.